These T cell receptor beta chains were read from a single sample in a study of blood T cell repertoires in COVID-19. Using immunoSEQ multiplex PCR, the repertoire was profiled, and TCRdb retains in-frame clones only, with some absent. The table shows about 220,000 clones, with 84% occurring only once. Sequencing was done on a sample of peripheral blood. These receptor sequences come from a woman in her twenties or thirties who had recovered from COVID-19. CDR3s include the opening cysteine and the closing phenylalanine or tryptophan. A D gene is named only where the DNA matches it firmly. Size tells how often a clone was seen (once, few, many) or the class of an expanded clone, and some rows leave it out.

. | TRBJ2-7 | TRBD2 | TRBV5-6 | TGTGCCAGCAGCTCGACCCGGGACTACCTCTACGAGCAGTACTTC | CASSSTRDYLYEQYF
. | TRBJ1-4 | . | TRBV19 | TGTGCCAGTACCCTCGGCAGCGCAACTAATGAAAAACTGTTTTTT | CASTLGSATNEKLFF
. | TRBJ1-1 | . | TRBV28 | TGTGCCAGCAGTTTATCCCCCTTCCGGGACACCTACACTGAAGCTTTCTTT | CASSLSPFRDTYTEAFF
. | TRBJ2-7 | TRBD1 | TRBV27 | TGTGCCAGCAGTATCTCCGGGACAGGGCCCTACGAGCAGTACTTC | CASSISGTGPYEQYF
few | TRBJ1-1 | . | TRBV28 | TGTGCCAGCACCGGGGGGGGAGCCATAAACACTGAAGCTTTCTTT | CASTGGGAINTEAFF
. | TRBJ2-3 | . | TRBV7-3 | TGTGCCAGCAGCTCGGAGGGGTTCACAGATACGCAGTATTTT | CASSSEGFTDTQYF
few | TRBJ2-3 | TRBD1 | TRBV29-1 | TGCAGCGTTGAGTTCAGGGGGCGGAATACGCAGTATTTT | CSVEFRGRNTQYF
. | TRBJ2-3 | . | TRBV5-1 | TGCGCCAGCAGCCCCGTGACCAGCGGCACAGATACGCAGTATTTT | CASSPVTSGTDTQYF
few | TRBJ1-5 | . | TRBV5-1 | TGCGCCAGCAGCTTGGGAACAAATAGCAATCAGCCCCAGCATTTT | CASSLGTNSNQPQHF
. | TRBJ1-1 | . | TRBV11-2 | TGTGCCAGCAGCTTGGGAGCCACTGAAGCTTTCTTT | CASSLGATEAFF
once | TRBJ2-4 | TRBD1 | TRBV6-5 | TGTGCCAGCAGTTACGGTATGGGACAGAAAAACATTCAGTACTTC | CASSYGMGQKNIQYF
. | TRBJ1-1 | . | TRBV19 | TGTGCCAGTAGTATTGAGGACACGAACACTGAAGCTTTCTTT | CASSIEDTNTEAFF
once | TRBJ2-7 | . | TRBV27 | TGTGCCAGCAGTTTATTCTCGGGAGCCCTAACCTACGAGCAGTACTTC | CASSLFSGALTYEQYF
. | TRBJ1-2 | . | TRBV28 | . | CASSLGTGIDYGYTF
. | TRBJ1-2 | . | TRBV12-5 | TGTGCTAGTGGGGACAACCTATCTAACTATGGCTACACCTTC | CASGDNLSNYGYTF
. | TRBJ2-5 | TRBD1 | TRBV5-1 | TGCGCCAGCAGCTCAGGGGGTAGCGACCCGTCGGAGACCCAGTACTTC | CASSSGGSDPSETQYF
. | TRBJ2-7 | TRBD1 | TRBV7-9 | TGTGCCAGCAGCCCCTCCGGGACAGGGCCTGAGTGGGAGCAGTACTTC | CASSPSGTGPEWEQYF
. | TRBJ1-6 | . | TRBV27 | TGTGCCAGCAGTTTAACGGGAGGTGGCTCCTATTATAATTCACCCCTCCACTTT | CASSLTGGGSYYNSPLHF
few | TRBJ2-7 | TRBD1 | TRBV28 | TGTGCCACCAGGGCCTGGACAGGGGTGAACGAGCAGTACTTC | CATRAWTGVNEQYF
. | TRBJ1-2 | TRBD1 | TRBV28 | TGTGCCAGCAGTTGGGACAGGGTTTATGGCTACACCTTC | CASSWDRVYGYTF
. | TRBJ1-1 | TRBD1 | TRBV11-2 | TGTGCCAGCAGCCCGGACAGGGCAGATCTGGCTTTCTTT | CASSPDRADLAFF
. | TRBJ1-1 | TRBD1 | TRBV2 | TGTGCCAGCAGTGAAAGAGGGGGCGCATCGAACACTGAAGCTTTCTTT | CASSERGGASNTEAFF
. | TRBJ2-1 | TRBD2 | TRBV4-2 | TGTGCCAGCAGCCAAGTACCGACTAGCGGTGAGCAGTTCTTC | CASSQVPTSGEQFF
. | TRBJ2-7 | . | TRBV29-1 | TGCAGCGTTGGAATAGGGGGCTCCTACGAGCAGTACTTC | CSVGIGGSYEQYF
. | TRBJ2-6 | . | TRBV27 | TGTGCCAGCAGTTTATTGAGGAAGCCTGGGGCCAACGTCCTGACTTTC | CASSLLRKPGANVLTF
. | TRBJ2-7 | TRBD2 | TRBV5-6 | TGTGCCAGCAGCTCGACACTAGCGGGAGGGACCTACGAGCAGTACTTC | CASSSTLAGGTYEQYF
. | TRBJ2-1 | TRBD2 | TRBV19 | TGTGCCAGTAGTATGGGACTAGCGGGAGGTGTGGATGAGCAGTTCTTC | CASSMGLAGGVDEQFF
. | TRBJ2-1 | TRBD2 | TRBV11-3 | TGTGCCAGCAGCTTTGGGACTAGCGGGAGGGCCGGGGATGAGCAGTTCTTC | CASSFGTSGRAGDEQFF
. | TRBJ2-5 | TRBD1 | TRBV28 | TGTGCCAGCAGTTCGGAACAGGGGCAAGAGACCCAGTACTTC | CASSSEQGQETQYF
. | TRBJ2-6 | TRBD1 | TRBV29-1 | TGCAGCGTTGACGACAGGGCTGGGGCCAACGTCCTGACTTTC | CSVDDRAGANVLTF
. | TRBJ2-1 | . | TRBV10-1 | TGCGCCAGCAGTGAGTCGGTGGCGGGGTACAATGAGCAGTTCTTC | CASSESVAGYNEQFF
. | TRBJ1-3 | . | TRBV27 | TGTGCCAGCAGTTTATCGCAGGGGCCAGGAAACACCATATATTTT | CASSLSQGPGNTIYF
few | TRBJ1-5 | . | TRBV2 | TGTGCCAGCAGCGTCCTCAATCAGCCCCAGCATTTT | CASSVLNQPQHF
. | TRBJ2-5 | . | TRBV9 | TGTGCCAGCAGCGTAGATGTCGGGCAAGAGACCCAGTACTTC | CASSVDVGQETQYF
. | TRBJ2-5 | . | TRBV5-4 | TGTGCCAGCAGCTCCAAAAAGACTGAGGAGACCCAGTACTTC | CASSSKKTEETQYF
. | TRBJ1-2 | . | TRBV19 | TGTGCCAGTAGTATAGGTCGGGATGGCTATGGCTACACCTTC | CASSIGRDGYGYTF
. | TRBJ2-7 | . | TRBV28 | TGTGCCAGCCTGAAACGGGGTTCCTCCTACGAGCAGTACTTC | CASLKRGSSYEQYF
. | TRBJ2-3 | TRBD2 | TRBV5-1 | TGCGCCAGCAGCTTATCGGGCGGGAGGGCCACAGATACGCAGTATTTT | CASSLSGGRATDTQYF
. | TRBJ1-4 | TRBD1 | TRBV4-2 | TGTGCCAGCAGCGACCAGGGACAGGGGAGTGAAAAACTGTTTTTT | CASSDQGQGSEKLFF
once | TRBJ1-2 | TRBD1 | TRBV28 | TGTGCCAGCACCTTATCGACAGGGGGCACCTATGGCTACACCTTC | CASTLSTGGTYGYTF
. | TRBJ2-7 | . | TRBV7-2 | TGTGCCAGCAGCCCTCAAGCGGGTCACTACGAGCAGTACTTC | CASSPQAGHYEQYF
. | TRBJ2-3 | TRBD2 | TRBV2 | TGTGCCAGCCCTAAGGGTAGCGGGAGTCTTACAGATACGCAGTATTTT | CASPKGSGSLTDTQYF
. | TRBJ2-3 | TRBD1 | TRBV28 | TGTGCCAGCTCCGGTGGGACAGGGGAGTATTTT | CASSGGTGEYF
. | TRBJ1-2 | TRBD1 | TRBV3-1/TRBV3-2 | TGTGCCAGCAGCCTCGGCGACAGGGAGTTCGGTGGCTACACCTTC | CASSLGDREFGGYTF
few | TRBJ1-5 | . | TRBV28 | TGTGCCAGCAAGATAAGGGGCGGGGGCCCCAATCAGCCCCAGCATTTT | CASKIRGGGPNQPQHF
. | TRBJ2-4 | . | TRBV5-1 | TGCGCCAGCCTCGACAGCTACAGTGACATTCAGTACTTC | CASLDSYSDIQYF
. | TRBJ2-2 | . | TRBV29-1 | TGCAGCGTTGAAGAATCCGGGAAGGAGAACACCGGGGAGCTGTTTTTT | CSVEESGKENTGELFF
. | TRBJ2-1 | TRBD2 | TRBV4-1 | TGCGCCAGCAGCCCAGGACTTGGGGGGGTAGCGGGAGTGTACAATGAGCAGTTCTTC | CASSPGLGGVAGVYNEQFF
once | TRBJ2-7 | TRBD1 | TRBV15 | TGTGCCACCAGCAGTCCCGTCGCCGGGACAGGACGTTACGAGCAGTACTTC | CATSSPVAGTGRYEQYF
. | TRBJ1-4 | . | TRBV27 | TGTGCCAGCAGTTTATTTGAGGGCGATAAACTGTTTTTT | CASSLFEGDKLFF
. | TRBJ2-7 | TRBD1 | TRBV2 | TGTGCCAGCAGTGAAAGACACAGGGGGCCGTACGAGCAGTACTTC | CASSERHRGPYEQYF
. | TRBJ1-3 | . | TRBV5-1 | TGCGCCAGCAGCTTCAGCCCCTACACAGATAAGGGAAACACCATATATTTT | CASSFSPYTDKGNTIYF
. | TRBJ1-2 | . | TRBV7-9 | TGTGCCAGCCACTCCACCGCTCAGGGGCCGCCTGACTATGGCTACACCTTC | CASHSTAQGPPDYGYTF
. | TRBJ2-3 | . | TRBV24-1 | TGTGCCACCAGTACGACCCAGGGTGGAACAGATACGCAGTATTTT | CATSTTQGGTDTQYF